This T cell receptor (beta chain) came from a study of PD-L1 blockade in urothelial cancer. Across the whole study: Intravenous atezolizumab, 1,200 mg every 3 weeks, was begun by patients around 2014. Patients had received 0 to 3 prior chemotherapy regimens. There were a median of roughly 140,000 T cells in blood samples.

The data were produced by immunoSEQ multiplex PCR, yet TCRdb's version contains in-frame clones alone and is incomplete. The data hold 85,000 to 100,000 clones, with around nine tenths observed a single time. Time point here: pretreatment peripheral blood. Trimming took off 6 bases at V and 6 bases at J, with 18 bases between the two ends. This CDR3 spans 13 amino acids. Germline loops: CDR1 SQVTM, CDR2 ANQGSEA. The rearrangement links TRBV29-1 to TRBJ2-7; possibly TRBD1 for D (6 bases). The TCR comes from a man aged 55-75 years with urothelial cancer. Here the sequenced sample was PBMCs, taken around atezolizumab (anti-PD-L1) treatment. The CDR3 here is CSVAPTGRGEQYF. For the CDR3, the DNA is TGCAGCGTCGCACCGACAGGACGGGGCGAGCAGTACTTC.